A selection of T cell receptor beta chains follows, all from one sample in a study of regulatory T cells in long-lasting Graves disease. TCRdb itself ran the multiplex PCR reads through MiXCR, one entry per CDR3 protein. The repertoire holds 400,000 to 500,000 distinct CDR3 sequences, over 12% seen once, with about 8.2% in the top ten. The sample was also reused in another study, on T cells in Graves' hyperthyroidism and ophthalmopathy.

This specimen consisted of peripheral blood mononuclear cells (PBMCs), obtained at new diagnosis, from a patient treated with antithyroid drugs. The receptor source for this set is a woman aged 40-49 years with Graves disease. Both conserved end residues are trimmed from each CDR3. The order of the fields is J gene, V gene, clone size, D gene, CDR3 protein. D genes are given only for firm matches. Clone sizes are given selectively: once, few, many, or a class where the clone is expanded.

J gene: TRBJ2-3; V gene: TRBV4-2; clone size: few; D gene: -; CDR3 protein: ASSQVFGDTDTQY
J gene: TRBJ2-3; V gene: TRBV12-3/TRBV12-4; clone size: many; D gene: TRBD1; CDR3 protein: ASSSRGPVTDTQY
J gene: TRBJ2-3; V gene: TRBV11-2; clone size: many; D gene: -; CDR3 protein: ASSLGRGGTQY
J gene: TRBJ2-7; V gene: TRBV29-1; clone size: -; D gene: -; CDR3 protein: SARSSENYEQY
J gene: TRBJ1-1; V gene: TRBV12-3/TRBV12-4; clone size: many; D gene: -; CDR3 protein: ASTGQDLDTEAF
J gene: TRBJ1-1; V gene: TRBV20-1; clone size: many; D gene: TRBD1; CDR3 protein: SARYRGGAEAF
J gene: TRBJ1-5; V gene: TRBV20-1; clone size: -; D gene: -; CDR3 protein: SAREGAGFSNQPQH
J gene: TRBJ2-1; V gene: TRBV29-1; clone size: many; D gene: -; CDR3 protein: SVEGLDNEQF
J gene: TRBJ2-7; V gene: TRBV7-6; clone size: many; D gene: -; CDR3 protein: ASSLAQGGTYEQY
J gene: TRBJ2-1; V gene: TRBV7-2; clone size: few; D gene: TRBD2; CDR3 protein: ASSPLKGLAGGFYNEQF
J gene: TRBJ2-1; V gene: TRBV18; clone size: many; D gene: TRBD2; CDR3 protein: ASSPKRSGSEDEQF
J gene: TRBJ2-1; V gene: TRBV5-1; clone size: many; D gene: -; CDR3 protein: ASSSGTLSYNEQF
J gene: TRBJ2-6; V gene: TRBV6-2/TRBV6-3; clone size: few; D gene: -; CDR3 protein: ATRRAGANVLT
J gene: TRBJ2-7; V gene: TRBV20-1; clone size: many; D gene: -; CDR3 protein: SARLSREQY
J gene: TRBJ1-2; V gene: TRBV28; clone size: few; D gene: -; CDR3 protein: ASSLSDTVYYGYT
J gene: TRBJ2-5; V gene: TRBV7-9; clone size: many; D gene: TRBD2; CDR3 protein: ASSPRWGGEQTQY
J gene: TRBJ2-2; V gene: TRBV6-2/TRBV6-3; clone size: many; D gene: -; CDR3 protein: ASSYSKVFAGELF
J gene: TRBJ2-4; V gene: TRBV20-1; clone size: -; D gene: -; CDR3 protein: SAPGAEDIQY
J gene: TRBJ1-1; V gene: TRBV20-1; clone size: -; D gene: TRBD1; CDR3 protein: SVPGQGQYMNTEAF
J gene: TRBJ2-6; V gene: TRBV9; clone size: many; D gene: -; CDR3 protein: ASSVRVAGGTGASVLT
J gene: TRBJ2-7; V gene: TRBV19; clone size: few; D gene: -; CDR3 protein: ASSIVGFYEQY
J gene: TRBJ2-3; V gene: TRBV20-1; clone size: many; D gene: TRBD2; CDR3 protein: SANLAVPTDTQY
J gene: TRBJ1-5; V gene: TRBV18; clone size: -; D gene: -; CDR3 protein: ASSPPGMSNQPQH
J gene: TRBJ2-1; V gene: TRBV7-2; clone size: -; D gene: TRBD2; CDR3 protein: ASSVGLASYNEQF
J gene: TRBJ2-7; V gene: TRBV7-9; clone size: few; D gene: TRBD2; CDR3 protein: ASSSRTSGRGDSYEQY
J gene: TRBJ1-6; V gene: TRBV7-9; clone size: many; D gene: -; CDR3 protein: ASSDGSTPLH
J gene: TRBJ2-5; V gene: TRBV29-1; clone size: many; D gene: TRBD1; CDR3 protein: SVSGTGQETQY
J gene: TRBJ2-2; V gene: TRBV6-2/TRBV6-3; clone size: few; D gene: TRBD2; CDR3 protein: ASSVEMVAGPGELF
J gene: TRBJ1-5; V gene: TRBV19; clone size: many; D gene: -; CDR3 protein: ASNTLRNSNQPQH
J gene: TRBJ1-5; V gene: TRBV10-2; clone size: few; D gene: TRBD1; CDR3 protein: ASSQVPPAWDRGNSNQPQH
J gene: TRBJ2-7; V gene: TRBV27; clone size: -; D gene: -; CDR3 protein: ASSSSGPSSYEQY
J gene: TRBJ2-3; V gene: TRBV27; clone size: many; D gene: -; CDR3 protein: ASSLGGNPDTQY
J gene: TRBJ1-3; V gene: TRBV15; clone size: few; D gene: -; CDR3 protein: ATSRGRGPASGNTIY
J gene: TRBJ2-1; V gene: TRBV6-2/TRBV6-3; clone size: many; D gene: -; CDR3 protein: ASSPGPANTGEQF
J gene: TRBJ2-1; V gene: TRBV7-6; clone size: many; D gene: TRBD2; CDR3 protein: ASSFSGRAWYNEQF
J gene: TRBJ2-1; V gene: TRBV12-3/TRBV12-4; clone size: -; D gene: -; CDR3 protein: ASSRSQSYNEQF